Below are 14 T cell receptor beta chains sequenced from a single sample in a study of CD4 and CD8 cells across lung adenocarcinoma regions. TCRdb used MiXCR to reprocess the PCR reads, holding one entry per CDR3 protein. This table has tens of thousands of distinct CDR3 sequences, 52% appearing once. Sequenced sample: CD4+ T cells from the center of a lung tumor. The receptors were gathered from a male donor with lung adenocarcinoma. The CD4 and CD8 labels of this study may be unreliable.

The table lists this clonotype with a few counts. This sequence joins TRBV6-2 or TRBV6-3 and TRBJ2-3, with 8 nucleotides matching TRBD2. With V trimmed by 2 bases and J by 2 bases, 6 bases remained unmatched. Germline loops: CDR1 MNHEY, CDR2 SVGEGT. The CDR3 extends over 16 amino acids. The CDR3, as DNA: TGTGCCAGCAGTTACGGTCCAGCGGGAGACACAGATACGCAGTATTTT. Translating gives CASSYGPAGDTDTQYF.

This clonotype is labeled as medium-sized. This chain uses TRBV7-6 with TRBJ2-5, with D uncertain. V was trimmed by 4 bases and J by 0 bases, leaving 12 bases between them. The V gene's germline CDR1 is SGHVS and CDR2 FNYEAQ. The CDR3 has 15 amino acids. The CDR3 DNA reads as TGTGCCAGCAGCTCCGGACGTTCTAACCAAGAGACCCAGTACTTC. Its protein product is CASSSGRSNQETQYF.

Relative to its sample, this clonotype is medium-sized. The chain links TRBV6-1 to TRBJ2-3; possible D gene TRBD2, 5 bases. Germline CDR1 and CDR2: MNHNS and SASEGT. The length of the CDR3 is 13 residues. The V and J ends lost 5 bases and 6 bases respectively, with 12 bases between them. The CDR3 DNA reads as TGTGCCAGCAGTACCCTGGGAGCGGATACGCAGTATTTT. Amino acids: CASSTLGADTQYF.

This clonotype qualifies as medium-sized (0.01 to 0.1%). The CDR3 DNA reads as TGTGCCAGCAGTCGTCCAGGGGGCGAGCAGTACTTC. It codes for CASSRPGGEQYF. V is TRBV6-1 and J is TRBJ2-1, with TRBD1 identical over 7 bases. The J call may be mistaken, given a closer DNA end match to TRBJ2-7. From germline, CDR1 is MNHNS and CDR2 SASEGT. This CDR3 comprises 12 residues.

This clonotype counts as medium-sized. This chain uses TRBV7-2 with TRBJ2-3; D gene unclear. V was pared by 0 bases and J by 2 bases, with 6 bases between. The V gene's germline CDR1 is SGHTA and CDR2 FQGNSA. This CDR3 has 14 amino acids. The CDR3 here is CASSLAGSTDTQYF. CDR3 coding DNA: TGTGCCAGCAGCTTAGCCGGGTCCACAGATACGCAGTATTTT.

The CDR3 bases are TGTGCCAGCGGCCTCCAGTCCGGAAGTCCCGGTAAGCTGTTTTTT. Protein: CASGLQSGSPGKLFF. The chain recombines TRBV6-1 with TRBJ2-2, with D unclear. CDR3 length: 15 amino acids. The germline CDR1 and CDR2 sequences are MNHNS and SASEGT. Trimming removed 8 bases at V and 12 bases at J, with 25 bases between.

This clonotype was recorded at least ten times. This chain connects TRBV12-3 or TRBV12-4 to TRBJ2-7; 7 nucleotides line up with TRBD1. The J segment lost 3 bases and the V segment lost 5 bases, leaving 10 bases of the junction unmatched. The CDR3 totals 15 residues. CDR3 in amino acids: CASSTTTGFNYEQYF. The CDR3 nucleotides read TGTGCCAGCAGTACAACGACAGGGTTTAACTACGAGCAGTACTTC.

The chain's CDR3 is CASSLKEADIQYF. The DNA of the CDR3 is TGTGCCAGCAGTTTAAAAGAGGCAGATATTCAGTACTTC. V and J are TRBV27 and TRBJ2-4; D remains ambiguous. V lost 2 bases and J lost 10, with 12 bases in between. CDR3 length equals 13 residues. Germline CDR1 MNHEY, CDR2 SMNVEV (reference sequence).

This clonotype was counted only a few times. Germline and junction disagree at one end, which may indicate a read error. J is TRBJ2-3 and V is TRBV27; D tentatively reads TRBD1 or TRBD2 (6 bases each). This CDR3 has 14 residues. CDR1 is MNHEY and CDR2 is SMNVEV in the germline V gene (reference sequence). DNA of the CDR3: TGTGCGAGGAGTGGGGGCGGGGCGACAGATACGCAGTATTTC. It codes for CARSGGGATDTQYF.

At least ten counts were recorded for this clonotype. CDR3 in DNA: TGTGCCAGCAGTCAGACTGTCACCTACGAGCAGTACTTC. This codes for CASSQTVTYEQYF. The J gene is TRBJ2-7, the V gene TRBV6-1; D remains unclear. Germline V gene data show CDR1 as MNHNS and CDR2 as SASEGT. This CDR3 comprises 13 residues. V lost 5 bases and J lost 2, with 10 bases in between.

Judged by abundance, this clonotype is medium-sized. The chain recombines TRBV27 with TRBJ2-7; 8 nucleotides match TRBD2. Germline CDR1 and CDR2: MNHEY and SMNVEV (reference sequence). V shed 4 bases and J 2 bases; nucleotides not matched to a gene: 10. This CDR3 comprises 16 residues. CDR3 nucleotides: TGTGCCAGCAGTTCCCTAAGCGGGGGCAGGGCCTACGAGCAGTACTTC. Its protein is CASSSLSGGRAYEQYF.

This clonotype qualifies as medium-sized. The chain recombines TRBV7-2 with TRBJ2-2, with D unresolved. The CDR3 is made up of 12 amino acids. The V end was cut by 4 bases, the J end by 6 bases, with 6 bases between. CDR1 is SGHTA and CDR2 is FQGNSA in the germline V gene. The CDR3 DNA reads TGTGCCAGCAGCTCCCAATCCGGGGAGCTGTTTTTT. Its protein is CASSSQSGELFF.

With regard to this clonotype: A read error may produce the germline difference seen at one junction end. V and J are TRBV6-1 and TRBJ2-4; D may correspond to TRBD1 or TRBD2 (7 bases each). The CDR3 length is 14 residues. Germline CDR1 MNHNS, CDR2 SASEGT. Written as DNA, the CDR3 is TGTGGCAGCAGGGGGAGGGGAGCCAAAAACACGCAGTACTTC. As protein: CGSRGRGAKNTQYF.

Comments on this clonotype: Being one base from a much bigger clone, this may be a read error. The chain links TRBV6-1 to TRBJ2-1, with 14 bases matching TRBD2. The J call is doubtful: the DNA matches TRBJ2-7 better. The germline CDR1 and CDR2 sequences are MNHNS and SASEGT. CDR3 size: 14 residues. CDR3 amino acids: CASSEGLAGGEQYF. CDR3 coding DNA: TGTGCCAGCAGTGAAGGACTAGCGGGAGGGGAGCAGTACTTC.